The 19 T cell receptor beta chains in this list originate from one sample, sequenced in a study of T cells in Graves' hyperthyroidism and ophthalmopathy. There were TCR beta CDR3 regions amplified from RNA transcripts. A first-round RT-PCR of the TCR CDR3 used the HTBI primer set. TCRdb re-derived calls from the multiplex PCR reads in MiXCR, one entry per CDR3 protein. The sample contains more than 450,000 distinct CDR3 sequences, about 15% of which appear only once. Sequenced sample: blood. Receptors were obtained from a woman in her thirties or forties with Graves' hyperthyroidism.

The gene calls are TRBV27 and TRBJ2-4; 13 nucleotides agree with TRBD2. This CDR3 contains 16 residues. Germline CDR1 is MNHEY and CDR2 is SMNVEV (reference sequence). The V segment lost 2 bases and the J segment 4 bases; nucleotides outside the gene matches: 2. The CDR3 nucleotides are TGTGCCAGCAGTTTAGGGACTAGCGGGGTTAAAAACATTCAGTACTTC. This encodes CASSLGTSGVKNIQYF.

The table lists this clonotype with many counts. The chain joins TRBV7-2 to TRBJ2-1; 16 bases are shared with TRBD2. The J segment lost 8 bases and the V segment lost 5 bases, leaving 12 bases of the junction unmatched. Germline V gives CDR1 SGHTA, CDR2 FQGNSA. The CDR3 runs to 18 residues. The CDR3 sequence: CASSVHGTSGRAPDEQFF. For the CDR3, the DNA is TGTGCCAGCAGCGTCCACGGGACTAGCGGGAGGGCGCCAGATGAGCAGTTCTTC.

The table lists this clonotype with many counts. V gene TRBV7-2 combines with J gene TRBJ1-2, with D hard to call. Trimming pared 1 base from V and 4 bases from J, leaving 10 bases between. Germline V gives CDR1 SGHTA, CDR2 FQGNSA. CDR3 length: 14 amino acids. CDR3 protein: CASSLEVGLYGYTF. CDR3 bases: TGTGCCAGCAGCTTAGAGGTTGGCCTCTATGGCTACACCTTC.

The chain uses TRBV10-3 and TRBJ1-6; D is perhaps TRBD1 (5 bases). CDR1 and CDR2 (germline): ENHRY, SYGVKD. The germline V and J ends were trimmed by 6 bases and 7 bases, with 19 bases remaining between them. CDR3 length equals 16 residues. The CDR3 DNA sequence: TGTGCCATCAGCAACGACGGGCTATCAGGGAATTCACCCCTCCACTTT. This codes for CAISNDGLSGNSPLHF.

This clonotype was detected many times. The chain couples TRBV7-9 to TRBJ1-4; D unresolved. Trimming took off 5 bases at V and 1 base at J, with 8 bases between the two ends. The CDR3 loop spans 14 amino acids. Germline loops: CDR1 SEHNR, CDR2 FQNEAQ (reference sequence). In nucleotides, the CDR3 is TGTGCCAGCAGCAGGGTTGGAACTAATGAAAAACTGTTTTTT. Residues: CASSRVGTNEKLFF.

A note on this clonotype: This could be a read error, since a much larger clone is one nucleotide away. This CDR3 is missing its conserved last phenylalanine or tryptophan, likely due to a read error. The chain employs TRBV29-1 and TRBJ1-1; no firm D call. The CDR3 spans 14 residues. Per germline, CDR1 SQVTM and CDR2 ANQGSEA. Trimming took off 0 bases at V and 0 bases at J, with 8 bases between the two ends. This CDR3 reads CSVEDRSVNTEAFL. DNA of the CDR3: TGCAGCGTTGAAGATAGGTCGGTGAACACTGAAGCTTTCCTT.

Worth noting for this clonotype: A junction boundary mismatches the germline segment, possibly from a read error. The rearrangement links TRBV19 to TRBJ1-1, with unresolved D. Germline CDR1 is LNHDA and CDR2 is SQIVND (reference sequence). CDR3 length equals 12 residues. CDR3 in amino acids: CASSIRNAEAFF. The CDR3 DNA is TGTGCCAGTAGTATAAGGAACGCTGAAGCTTTCTTT.

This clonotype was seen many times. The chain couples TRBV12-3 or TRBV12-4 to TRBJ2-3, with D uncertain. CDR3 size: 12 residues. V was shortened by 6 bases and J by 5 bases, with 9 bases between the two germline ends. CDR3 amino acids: CASSPMGDTQYF. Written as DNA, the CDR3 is TGTGCCAGCAGCCCGATGGGAGATACGCAGTATTTT.

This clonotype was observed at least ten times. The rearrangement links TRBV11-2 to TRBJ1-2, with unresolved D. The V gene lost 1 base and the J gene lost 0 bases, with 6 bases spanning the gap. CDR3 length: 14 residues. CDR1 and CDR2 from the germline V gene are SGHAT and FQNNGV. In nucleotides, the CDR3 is TGTGCCAGCAGCTTAGCCGTAGCTAACTATGGCTACACCTTC. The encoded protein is CASSLAVANYGYTF.

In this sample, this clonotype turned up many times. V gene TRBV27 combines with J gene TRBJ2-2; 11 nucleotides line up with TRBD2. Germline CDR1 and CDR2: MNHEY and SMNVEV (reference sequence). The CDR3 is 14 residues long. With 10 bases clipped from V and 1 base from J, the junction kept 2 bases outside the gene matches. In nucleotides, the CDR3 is TGTGCCACCGGACTAGCGGGGAACACCGGGGAGCTGTTTTTT. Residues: CATGLAGNTGELFF.

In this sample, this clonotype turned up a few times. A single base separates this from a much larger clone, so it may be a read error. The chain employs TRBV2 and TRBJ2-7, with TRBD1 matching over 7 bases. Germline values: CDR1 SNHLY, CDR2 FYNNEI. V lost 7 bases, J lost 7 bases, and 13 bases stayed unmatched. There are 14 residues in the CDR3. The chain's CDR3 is CASTITGDGWEQYF. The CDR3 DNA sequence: TGTGCCAGCACCATCACAGGGGACGGCTGGGAGCAGTACTTC.

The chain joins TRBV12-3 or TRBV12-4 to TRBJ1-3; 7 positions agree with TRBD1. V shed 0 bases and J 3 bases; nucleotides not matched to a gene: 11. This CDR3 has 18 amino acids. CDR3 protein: CASSLAGGGLVFGNTIYF. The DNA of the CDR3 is TGTGCCAGCAGTTTAGCAGGGGGCGGTTTGGTTTTTGGAAACACCATATATTTT.

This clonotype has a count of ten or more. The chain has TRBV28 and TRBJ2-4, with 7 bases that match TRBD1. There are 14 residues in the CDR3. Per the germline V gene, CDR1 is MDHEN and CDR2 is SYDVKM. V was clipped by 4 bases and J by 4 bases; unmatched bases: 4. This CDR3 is CASSSGQQKNIQYF. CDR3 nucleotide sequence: TGTGCCAGCAGTTCGGGACAGCAAAAAAACATTCAGTACTTC.

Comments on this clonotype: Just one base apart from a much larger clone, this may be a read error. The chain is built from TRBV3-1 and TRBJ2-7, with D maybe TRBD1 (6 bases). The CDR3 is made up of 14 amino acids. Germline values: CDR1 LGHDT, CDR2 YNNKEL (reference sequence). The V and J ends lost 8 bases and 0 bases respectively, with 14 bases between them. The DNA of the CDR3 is TGTGCCAGCGGCCTCCGGACAGTCTCCTACGAGCAGTACTTC. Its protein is CASGLRTVSYEQYF.

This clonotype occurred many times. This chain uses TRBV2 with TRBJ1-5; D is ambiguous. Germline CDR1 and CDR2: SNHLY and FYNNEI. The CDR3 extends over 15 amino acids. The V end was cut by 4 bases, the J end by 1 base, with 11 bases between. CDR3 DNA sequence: TGTGCCAGCAGTGCGGAGGGCTCAAGCAATCAGCCCCAGCATTTT. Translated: CASSAEGSSNQPQHF.

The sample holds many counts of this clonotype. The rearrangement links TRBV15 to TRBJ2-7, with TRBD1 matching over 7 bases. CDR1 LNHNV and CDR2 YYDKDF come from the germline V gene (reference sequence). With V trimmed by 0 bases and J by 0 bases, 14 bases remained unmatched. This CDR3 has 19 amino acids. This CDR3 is CATSREGGTGTYSSYEQYF. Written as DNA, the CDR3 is TGTGCCACCAGCAGAGAAGGGGGCACCGGAACTTATAGCTCCTACGAGCAGTACTTC.

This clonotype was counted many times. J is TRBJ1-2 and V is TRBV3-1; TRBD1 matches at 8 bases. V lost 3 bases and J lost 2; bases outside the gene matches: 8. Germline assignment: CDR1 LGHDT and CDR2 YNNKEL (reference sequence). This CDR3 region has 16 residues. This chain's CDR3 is CASSQRGQEYNYGYTF. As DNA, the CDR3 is TGTGCCAGCAGCCAGAGGGGACAGGAATACAACTATGGCTACACCTTC. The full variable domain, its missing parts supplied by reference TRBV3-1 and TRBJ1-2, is DTAVSQTPKYLVTQMGNDKSIKCEQNLGHDTMYWYKQDSKKFLKIMFSYNNKELIINETVPNRFSPKSPDKAHLNLHINSLELGDSAVYFCASSQRGQEYNYGYTFGSGTRLTVV.

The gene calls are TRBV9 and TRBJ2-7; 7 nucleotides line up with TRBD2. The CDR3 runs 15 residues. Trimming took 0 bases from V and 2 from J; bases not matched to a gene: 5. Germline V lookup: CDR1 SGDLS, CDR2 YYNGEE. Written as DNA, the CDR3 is TGTGCCAGCAGCGTAGACGGCGGGGGAACCTACGAGCAGTACTTC. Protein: CASSVDGGGTYEQYF.

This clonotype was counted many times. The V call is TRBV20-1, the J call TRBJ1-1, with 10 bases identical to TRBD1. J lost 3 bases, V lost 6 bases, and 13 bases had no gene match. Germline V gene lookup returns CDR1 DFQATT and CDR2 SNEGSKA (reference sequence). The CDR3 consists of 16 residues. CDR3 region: CSARQGANSWDTEAFF. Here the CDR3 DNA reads TGCAGTGCCCGACAGGGGGCAAATAGTTGGGACACTGAAGCTTTCTTT.